Each of the 27 T cell receptor beta chains below was sequenced from the same sample in a study of shared clonotypes between healthy human individuals. Profiled with immunoSEQ multiplex PCR; TCRdb holds only in-frame clones, not every one. Among about 2.4 million clones, around 90% were seen once, and the ten largest hold around 0.15%. The sample consisted of naive CD4+ T cells sorted from blood. Noted subset: CD45RA+ positively selected. The origin of the receptors is a man aged 18 to 29 in good health.

CDR3 loop: CASSLNLDRSVTKNIQYF. The CDR3 DNA reads TGTGCCAGCTCCCTCAACCTTGACAGGTCCGTAACCAAAAACATTCAGTACTTC. The chain employs TRBV18 and TRBJ2-4, with D possibly TRBD1 on 6 matching bases. The CDR3 has 18 amino acids. Trimming left V 6 bases short and J 2 bases short, with 23 bases between. CDR1 is KGHSH, CDR2 LQKENI, per germline.

The chain combines TRBV28 with TRBJ2-5; no clear D gene. The length of the CDR3 is 14 residues. Germline V gene sequence: CDR1 MDHEN, CDR2 SYDVKM. The V and J ends lost 5 bases and 1 base respectively, with 11 bases between them. CDR3 coding DNA: TGTGCCAGCAGTGCCCAGACACGCCAAGAGACCCAGTACTTC. This gives the protein CASSAQTRQETQYF.

The V and J genes are TRBV7-9 and TRBJ1-1, with D hard to call. The germline V gene has CDR1 SEHNR and CDR2 FQNEAQ (reference sequence). The length of the CDR3 is 14 residues. V was shortened by 4 bases and J by 0 bases, with 9 bases between the two germline ends. CDR3: CASSSGAMNTEAFF. CDR3 nucleotides: TGTGCCAGCAGCTCGGGTGCGATGAACACTGAAGCTTTCTTT.

The rearrangement uses TRBV9 and TRBJ1-2, with 8 bases identical to TRBD1. The V gene end was trimmed by 4 bases and the J gene end by 5 bases; junction bases not matched to a gene: 7. Germline values: CDR1 SGDLS, CDR2 YYNGEE. The CDR3 spans 14 residues. The CDR3 protein is CASSIGQGPYGYTF. The CDR3 DNA is TGTGCCAGCAGCATAGGACAGGGCCCTTATGGCTACACCTTC.

The chain joins TRBV28 to TRBJ2-1; D perhaps matches TRBD2 (7 bases). CDR3 length: 17 amino acids. CDR1 and CDR2 (germline): MDHEN, SYDVKM. V was cut by 5 bases and J by 6 bases, with 23 bases left in between. Here the CDR3 DNA reads TGTGCCAGCAGTCAGTCTTCGGGGGGCCGGATCATCAATGAGCAGTTCTTC. Protein sequence: CASSQSSGGRIINEQFF.

This chain connects TRBV5-1 to TRBJ2-4; the match to TRBD1 covers 8 bases. The CDR3 covers 14 residues. CDR1 is SGHRS, CDR2 YFSETQ, per germline. The V and J ends lost 5 bases and 8 bases, in that order; junction bases with no gene match: 9. The CDR3 spells CASRQDRESDIQYF. In nucleotides, the CDR3 is TGCGCCAGCAGACAGGACAGGGAATCGGACATTCAGTACTTC.

The rearrangement uses TRBV11-3 and TRBJ1-6; the D is unclear. CDR1 and CDR2 (germline): SGHNT, YENEEA. Trimming took off 3 bases at V and 9 bases at J, with 12 bases between the two ends. The CDR3 extends over 14 amino acids. The CDR3 DNA is TGTGCCAGCAGCTTTTTAGAGGGATGTTCACCCCTCCACTTT. Amino acid sequence: CASSFLEGCSPLHF.

The V and J genes are TRBV5-1 and TRBJ2-3; D remains unclear. This CDR3 has 14 amino acids. Germline lookup yields CDR1 SGHRS and CDR2 YFSETQ. V was trimmed by 0 bases and J by 2 bases, leaving 7 bases between them. The CDR3 sequence: CASSLGWITDTQYF. The CDR3 DNA reads as TGCGCCAGCAGCTTGGGGTGGATCACAGATACGCAGTATTTT.

This clone came up a few times. The V and J genes are TRBV30 and TRBJ1-4; no firm D call. V lost 0 bases and J 7 bases, leaving 9 bases between the germline ends. The CDR3 spans 13 residues. CDR1 and CDR2 (germline): GTSNPN, SVGIG (reference sequence). The CDR3 nucleotides read TGTGCCTGGAGTGTTAGGGCTCGTGAAAAACTGTTTTTT. The encoded protein is CAWSVRAREKLFF.

Only one count was recorded for this clone. The sample contains more than one DNA sequence encoding this CDR3. This rearrangement joins TRBV7-2 to TRBJ2-3, with TRBD2 identical over 7 bases. The ends lost 1 base at V and 4 bases at J; junction bases unmatched: 8. Germline V lookup: CDR1 SGHTA, CDR2 FQGNSA. The CDR3 has 16 amino acids. In nucleotides, the CDR3 is TGTGCCAGCAGCTTAGGATTGGCGGGAGCGGCAGATACGCAGTATTTT. Residues: CASSLGLAGAADTQYF.

This clone came up once. This chain joins TRBV6-1 and TRBJ2-2; D is unresolved. CDR1 MNHNS and CDR2 SASEGT come from the germline V gene. The CDR3 is 15 amino acids. Trimming took off 7 bases at V and 1 base at J, with 13 bases between the two ends. The CDR3 region has the DNA TGTGCCAGCATTTTCGGATTGTTGAACACCGGGGAGCTGTTTTTT. Translated: CASIFGLLNTGELFF.

This chain links TRBV27 with TRBJ1-5; the match to TRBD1 covers 7 bases. The CDR3 covers 15 residues. Germline trimming cut 6 bases from V and 1 base from J; bases unmatched to any gene: 6. Germline assignment: CDR1 MNHEY and CDR2 SMNVEV (reference sequence). The CDR3 sequence is CASRVQGKSNQPQHF. Here the CDR3 DNA reads TGTGCCAGCAGGGTACAGGGGAAGAGCAATCAGCCCCAGCATTTT.

This clone was counted a few times. The sample contains more than one DNA sequence encoding this CDR3. The chain links TRBV5-1 to TRBJ1-1, with D unresolved. V lost 2 bases and J lost 3, with 5 bases in between. In germline, CDR1 is SGHRS, CDR2 YFSETQ. The CDR3 spans 12 residues. The CDR3 spells CASSFGDTEAFF. The CDR3, as DNA: TGCGCCAGCAGCTTCGGGGACACTGAAGCTTTCTTT. Full variable domain (remainder filled in from reference TRBV5-1 and TRBJ1-1): KAGVTQTPRYLIKTRGQQVTLSCSPISGHRSVSWYQQTPGQGLQFLFEYFSETQRNKGNFPGRFSGRQFSNSRSEMNVSTLELGDSALYLCASSFGDTEAFFGQGTRLTVV.

This chain joins TRBV18 and TRBJ2-7; 7 nucleotides agree with TRBD2. Germline assignment: CDR1 KGHSH and CDR2 LQKENI. The J segment lost 0 bases and the V segment lost 4 bases, leaving 9 bases of the junction unmatched. The CDR3 is 16 residues long. The DNA for the CDR3 is TGTGCCAGCTCACGTGGTAGGAGCGGGACCTCCTACGAGCAGTACTTC. This sequence encodes CASSRGRSGTSYEQYF.

This sequence joins TRBV7-8 and TRBJ1-4; D is possibly TRBD1 (5 bases). V was trimmed by 4 bases and J by 15 bases, leaving 24 bases between them. CDR1 is SGHVS, CDR2 FQNEAQ, per germline. This CDR3 region has 15 residues. The CDR3 nucleotides are TGTGCCAGCAGCTCCTCCGGGACCGGCATAGGGAGTTTGTTTTTT. It yields the protein CASSSSGTGIGSLFF.

This clone was detected only once. This rearrangement joins TRBV7-9 to TRBJ2-1; TRBD1 matches at 8 bases. CDR1 is SEHNR, CDR2 FQNEAQ, per germline (reference sequence). The CDR3 covers 16 residues. The ends lost 5 bases at V and 3 bases at J; junction bases unmatched: 9. The CDR3 nucleotides are TGTGCCAGCAGCACGCGCACAGGGGGTAACTACAATGAGCAGTTCTTC. Translated: CASSTRTGGNYNEQFF.

This clone appeared a single time. Different DNA sequences within this sample yield the same CDR3. The chain recombines TRBV4-3 with TRBJ1-2; 11 nucleotides align to TRBD1. With V trimmed by 4 bases and J by 2 bases, 3 bases remained unmatched. Germline lookup yields CDR1 LGHNA and CDR2 YSLEER. The CDR3 has 15 residues. DNA for the CDR3: TGCGCCAGCAGCCGGACAGGGGGCGTGAACTATGGCTACACCTTC. Its translation: CASSRTGGVNYGYTF.

The chain is built from TRBV30 and TRBJ2-1, with TRBD2 matching over 10 bases. The CDR3 runs to 16 residues. CDR1 and CDR2 from the germline V gene are GTSNPN and SVGIG (reference sequence). Trimming took 0 bases from V and 1 from J; bases not matched to a gene: 3. The CDR3 reads CAWSVLTSGSYNEQFF. The CDR3, as DNA: TGTGCCTGGAGTGTACTGACTAGCGGGTCCTACAATGAGCAGTTCTTC.

The chain uses TRBV10-3 and TRBJ2-7, with 12 bases lining up with TRBD2. With V trimmed by 2 bases and J by 6 bases, 5 bases remained unmatched. In germline, CDR1 is ENHRY, CDR2 SYGVKD. This CDR3 spans 15 amino acids. The CDR3 DNA follows: TGTGCCATCAGTGAGGGTGCTAGCGGGAGGGCCGAGCAGTACTTC. It specifies CAISEGASGRAEQYF.

The chain joins TRBV19 to TRBJ2-2; the D gene is possibly TRBD1 (7 bases). The CDR3 length is 14 residues. Germline lookup yields CDR1 LNHDA and CDR2 SQIVND (reference sequence). V was shortened by 4 bases and J by 6 bases, with 12 bases between the two germline ends. CDR3 loop: CASSKEGAPGELFF. The CDR3 DNA sequence: TGTGCCAGTAGTAAGGAGGGGGCCCCCGGGGAGCTGTTTTTT.

Comments on this clone: This sample includes further DNA sequences coding for the same CDR3. The V and J genes are TRBV7-9 and TRBJ2-3; D gene uncertain. Germline values: CDR1 SEHNR, CDR2 FQNEAQ (reference sequence). CDR3 length: 12 residues. The ends were cut back, 1 base at V and 4 bases at J, with 3 bases in the middle. The CDR3 DNA is TGTGCCAGCAGCTTAGAGGCAGATACGCAGTATTTT. Amino acids: CASSLEADTQYF. Filled out from reference TRBV7-9 and TRBJ2-3, the complete variable domain reads DTGVSQNPRHKITKRGQNVTFRCDPISEHNRLYWYRQTLGQGPEFLTYFQNEAQLEKSRLLSDRFSAERPKGSFSTLEIQRTEQGDSAMYLCASSLEADTQYFGPGTRLTVL.

V is TRBV19 and J is TRBJ1-1; TRBD1 is a possible D gene (5 bases). Germline V gene data show CDR1 as LNHDA and CDR2 as SQIVND (reference sequence). CDR3 length equals 14 residues. Trimming shortened V by 5 bases and J by 5 bases, and 15 bases separated the two germline ends. The CDR3: CASSARAEGTEAFF. CDR3 nucleotides: TGTGCCAGTAGTGCCCGGGCTGAGGGGACTGAAGCTTTCTTT.

This chain's CDR3 is CASSDGPNEKLFF. The CDR3 DNA reads TGTGCCAGCAGTGACGGTCCTAATGAAAAACTGTTTTTT. The chain combines TRBV2 with TRBJ1-4; D remains ambiguous. Germline-derived CDR1 and CDR2 are SNHLY and FYNNEI. The CDR3 is 13 amino acids. V was clipped by 3 bases and J by 3 bases, with 5 bases between them.

The gene calls are TRBV7-2 and TRBJ2-5; 8 nucleotides agree with TRBD1. There are 15 residues in the CDR3. Germline CDR1 is SGHTA and CDR2 is FQGNSA. V was clipped by 1 base and J by 2 bases; unmatched bases: 3. CDR3 in DNA: TGTGCCAGCAGCTTAGGGGACAGGTTTCAAGAGACCCAGTACTTC. This translates into CASSLGDRFQETQYF. The variable domain in full, with the rest retrieved from reference TRBV7-2 and TRBJ2-5, is GAGVSQSPSNKVTEKGKDVELRCDPISGHTALYWYRQSLGQGLEFLIYFQGNSAPDKSGLPSDRFSAERTGGSVSTLTIQRTQQEDSAVYLCASSLGDRFQETQYFGPGTRLLVL.

V is TRBV7-2 and J is TRBJ1-1, with TRBD1 identical over 11 bases. The CDR3 is 14 residues long. V gave up 8 bases and J gave up 6 bases; unmatched junction bases: 8. Looked up from germline, CDR1 is SGHTA and CDR2 is FQGNSA. CDR3 in DNA: TGTGCCAGCGTCCGGACAGGGGGCGGGTCTGAAGCTTTCTTT. It encodes CASVRTGGGSEAFF.

The chain has TRBV6-1 and TRBJ2-3, with 10 nucleotides matching TRBD2. The CDR3 has 17 residues. In germline, CDR1 is MNHNS, CDR2 SASEGT. The trim removed 1 base at V and 4 bases at J, leaving 8 bases unmatched. CDR3: CASSEDGRAGGPDTQYF. CDR3 coding DNA: TGTGCCAGCAGTGAAGATGGGCGAGCGGGGGGGCCAGATACGCAGTATTTT.

The chain links TRBV30 to TRBJ2-2, with a tentative D call TRBD2 (5 bases). Germline V lookup: CDR1 GTSNPN, CDR2 SVGIG (reference sequence). Trimming removed 0 bases at V and 0 bases at J, with 11 bases between. The CDR3 runs to 16 residues. CDR3 DNA sequence: TGTGCCTGGAGTGTACTACCCGGGGCGAACACCGGGGAGCTGTTTTTT. Its protein is CAWSVLPGANTGELFF.